The clone carrying this T cell receptor beta chain was seen at least ten times. This sample is drawn from a study of T cells in Graves' hyperthyroidism and ophthalmopathy. In the study overall: Sampling of peripheral blood happened at initial diagnosis, prior to any treatment.

Researchers barred patients who had uncontrolled infection, other autoimmune disease, pregnancy or lactation. Authors of the study amplified TCR beta CDR3 regions from RNA transcripts. The HTBI primer set drove a first-round RT-PCR of the TCR CDR3. TCRdb called the multiplex PCR reads again in MiXCR, with one record for every CDR3 protein. There are 300,000 to 400,000 distinct CDR3 sequences in the sample; 15% to 20% occur only once, and less than 65% lies in the top ten. V was shortened by 3 bases and J by 3 bases, with 12 bases between the two germline ends. Germline CDR1 and CDR2: GTSNPN and SVGIG (reference sequence). The CDR3 totals 13 residues.

This chain links TRBV30 with TRBJ2-7; D is unresolved. The sequencing input was blood. The origin of this receptor is a woman between 50 and 59 years old with Graves' hyperthyroidism. The CDR3 loop is CAWRVRGIYEQYF. Written as DNA, the CDR3 is TGTGCCTGGAGGGTTAGAGGAATCTACGAGCAGTACTTC.